This TCR beta chain was sequenced in a study of blood T cells in healthy people across ages. A minimum of 6 million PBMCs was isolated per sample. Then a second PCR, running roughly 7 to 12 cycles, was carried out with a sample-barcoded 5' primer and a J-beta primer mix. TCRdb independently ran MiXCR on the 5' RACE reads; one entry per CDR3 protein. The table shows some 730,000 distinct CDR3 sequences, with roughly 20% occurring only once. Only a few counts were recorded for this clonotype. The CDR3 consists of 15 residues. Trimming left V 2 bases short and J 0 bases short, with 10 bases between. Germline V gives CDR1 MNHEY, CDR2 SVGEGT.

Sequencing was carried out using blood. The J gene is TRBJ1-1, the V gene TRBV6-2 or TRBV6-3; D uncertain. The origin of this receptor is a man between 65 and 80 years old in good health. The CDR3 nucleotides are TGTGCCAGCAGTTACGCGGGGAAGGTGAACACTGAAGCTTTCTTT. It yields the protein CASSYAGKVNTEAFF.